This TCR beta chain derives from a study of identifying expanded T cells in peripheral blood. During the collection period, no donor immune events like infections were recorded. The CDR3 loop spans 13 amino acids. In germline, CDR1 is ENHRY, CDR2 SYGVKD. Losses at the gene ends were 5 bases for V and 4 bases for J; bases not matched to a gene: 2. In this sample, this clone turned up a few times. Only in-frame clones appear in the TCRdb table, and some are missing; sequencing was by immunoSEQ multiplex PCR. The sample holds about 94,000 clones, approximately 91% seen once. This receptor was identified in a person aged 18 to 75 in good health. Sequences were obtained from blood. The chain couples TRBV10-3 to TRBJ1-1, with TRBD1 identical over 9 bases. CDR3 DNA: TGTGCCATCAGTCCGACAGGGGGCACTGAAGCTTTCTTT. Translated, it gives CAISPTGGTEAFF.